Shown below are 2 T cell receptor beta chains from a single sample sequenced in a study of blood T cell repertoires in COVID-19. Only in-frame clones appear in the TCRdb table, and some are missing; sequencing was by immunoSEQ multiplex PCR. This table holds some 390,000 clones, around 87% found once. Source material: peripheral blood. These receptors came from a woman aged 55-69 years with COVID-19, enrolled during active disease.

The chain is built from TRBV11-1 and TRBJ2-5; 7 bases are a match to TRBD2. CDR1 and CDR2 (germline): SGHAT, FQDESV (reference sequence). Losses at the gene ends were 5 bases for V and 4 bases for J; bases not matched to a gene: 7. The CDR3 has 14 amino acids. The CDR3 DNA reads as TGTGCCAGCAGCCCCCGGACTAGTGGAGAGACCCAGTACTTC. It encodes CASSPRTSGETQYF.

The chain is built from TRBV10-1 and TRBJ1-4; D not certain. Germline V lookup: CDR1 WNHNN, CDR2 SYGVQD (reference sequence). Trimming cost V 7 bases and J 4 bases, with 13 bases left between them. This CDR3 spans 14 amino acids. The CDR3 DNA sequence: TGCGCCAGCATTTATGGTGGACTTAATGAAAAACTGTTTTTT. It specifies CASIYGGLNEKLFF.